The rows below give T cell receptor beta chains drawn from one sample of a study of radiotherapy plus CTLA-4 blockade in lung cancer. Only in-frame clones appear in the TCRdb table, and some are missing; sequencing was by immunoSEQ multiplex PCR. Here the sample spans more than 60,000 clones, 76% being singletons. This specimen was peripheral blood, taken from a patient treated with radiotherapy plus ipilimumab. The receptor set was obtained from a human donor with non-small cell lung cancer who had a complete response to radiotherapy plus ipilimumab. Both conserved end residues are part of each CDR3. Fields, in order: D gene, J gene, V gene, clone size, CDR3 protein. A D gene is named only where the DNA matches it firmly. Not every row has a clone size; where given, it reads once, few, many or a size class.

D gene: NA
J gene: TRBJ2-7
V gene: TRBV5-4
clone size: few
CDR3 protein: CASSLGSGSSYEQYF

D gene: NA
J gene: TRBJ1-2
V gene: TRBV29-1
clone size: NA
CDR3 protein: CSVWVEGGYTF

D gene: NA
J gene: TRBJ1-2
V gene: TRBV2
clone size: NA
CDR3 protein: CASSEQGHGYTF

D gene: NA
J gene: TRBJ1-6
V gene: TRBV2
clone size: NA
CDR3 protein: CASSEYSLRNSPLHF

D gene: NA
J gene: TRBJ2-5
V gene: TRBV5-4
clone size: NA
CDR3 protein: CASSRSGTQETQYF

D gene: TRBD1
J gene: TRBJ2-1
V gene: TRBV6-1
clone size: NA
CDR3 protein: CASSDLRDRSQFF

D gene: TRBD1
J gene: TRBJ1-2
V gene: TRBV2
clone size: few
CDR3 protein: CASIRQGQNYGYTF

D gene: NA
J gene: TRBJ1-1
V gene: TRBV15
clone size: medium-sized
CDR3 protein: CATSRGSFGVEAFF

D gene: NA
J gene: TRBJ1-5
V gene: TRBV30
clone size: NA
CDR3 protein: CAWSVRGFNQPQHF

D gene: TRBD2
J gene: TRBJ2-7
V gene: TRBV7-2
clone size: NA
CDR3 protein: CASSFQRGGRRYEQYF

D gene: NA
J gene: TRBJ2-5
V gene: TRBV14
clone size: NA
CDR3 protein: CASSPLPPGEQYF

D gene: NA
J gene: TRBJ1-2
V gene: TRBV19
clone size: NA
CDR3 protein: CASSGSWVWEANGYTF

D gene: TRBD2
J gene: TRBJ2-1
V gene: TRBV4-2
clone size: NA
CDR3 protein: CASSQDKTSGSRNEQFF

D gene: TRBD2
J gene: TRBJ2-5
V gene: TRBV11-2
clone size: NA
CDR3 protein: CASSLELAGGLGTQYF

D gene: NA
J gene: TRBJ2-7
V gene: TRBV5-4
clone size: NA
CDR3 protein: CASGAQGGVKQYF

D gene: TRBD1
J gene: TRBJ2-7
V gene: TRBV6-5
clone size: few
CDR3 protein: CASSRQTGDYEQYF

D gene: TRBD1
J gene: TRBJ2-5
V gene: TRBV5-5
clone size: NA
CDR3 protein: CASSLAGTGFAETQYF

D gene: NA
J gene: TRBJ2-5
V gene: TRBV2
clone size: NA
CDR3 protein: CASTPYQETQYF

D gene: NA
J gene: TRBJ2-1
V gene: TRBV7-9
clone size: few
CDR3 protein: CASSLHQAAYNEQFF

D gene: NA
J gene: TRBJ2-7
V gene: TRBV7-2
clone size: NA
CDR3 protein: CASSLARDYEQYF

D gene: TRBD1
J gene: TRBJ1-2
V gene: TRBV19
clone size: NA
CDR3 protein: CASRDRGPYGYTF

D gene: TRBD2
J gene: TRBJ2-1
V gene: TRBV27
clone size: NA
CDR3 protein: CASSSLPGGRWYNEQFF

D gene: NA
J gene: TRBJ1-5
V gene: TRBV7-9
clone size: few
CDR3 protein: CASSLQGSNQPQHF

D gene: TRBD2
J gene: TRBJ2-6
V gene: TRBV5-4
clone size: NA
CDR3 protein: CASSLAGGFSGANVLTF

D gene: NA
J gene: TRBJ1-1
V gene: TRBV6-1
clone size: NA
CDR3 protein: CASLFRGHSEAFF

D gene: NA
J gene: TRBJ2-7
V gene: TRBV10-3
clone size: NA
CDR3 protein: CAISGIDSPYEQYF

D gene: TRBD1
J gene: TRBJ1-2
V gene: TRBV27
clone size: NA
CDR3 protein: CASSLSTTGTYGYTF

D gene: NA
J gene: TRBJ2-5
V gene: TRBV10-3
clone size: few
CDR3 protein: CASSRTGGEETQYF

D gene: TRBD1
J gene: NA
V gene: TRBV19
clone size: NA
CDR3 protein: CASSIIGQGDYEQYF

D gene: TRBD2
J gene: TRBJ2-2
V gene: TRBV9
clone size: NA
CDR3 protein: CASSARREDTGELFF

D gene: TRBD2
J gene: NA
V gene: TRBV7-9
clone size: NA
CDR3 protein: CASSSPGGGRWGYEQYF

D gene: NA
J gene: TRBJ2-1
V gene: TRBV6-5
clone size: NA
CDR3 protein: CASSYELFPYNEQFF

D gene: TRBD1
J gene: TRBJ1-2
V gene: TRBV6-5
clone size: NA
CDR3 protein: CASRKGAGYGYTF

D gene: TRBD2
J gene: TRBJ2-3
V gene: TRBV29-1
clone size: NA
CDR3 protein: CSVAGGRGVTDTQYF

D gene: TRBD1
J gene: TRBJ1-6
V gene: TRBV7-2
clone size: NA
CDR3 protein: CASSKDRGNSPLHF

D gene: NA
J gene: TRBJ2-7
V gene: TRBV28
clone size: NA
CDR3 protein: CASRTGGVLAGVYEQYF

D gene: TRBD1
J gene: TRBJ1-1
V gene: TRBV5-1
clone size: once
CDR3 protein: CASSSQTGGIAEAFF

D gene: NA
J gene: TRBJ1-2
V gene: TRBV7-6
clone size: NA
CDR3 protein: CASSLVLGPYGYTF

D gene: NA
J gene: TRBJ1-2
V gene: TRBV28
clone size: NA
CDR3 protein: CASSFTGFYGYTF

D gene: NA
J gene: TRBJ1-1
V gene: TRBV6-1
clone size: few
CDR3 protein: CASHLGGGLTEAFF

D gene: TRBD2
J gene: TRBJ2-3
V gene: TRBV10-3
clone size: NA
CDR3 protein: CAISGETSGRVDTQYF

D gene: NA
J gene: TRBJ2-1
V gene: TRBV18
clone size: NA
CDR3 protein: CASSPRTDNNEQFF

D gene: NA
J gene: TRBJ1-1
V gene: TRBV7-6
clone size: once
CDR3 protein: CASSPRDTNTEAFF

D gene: NA
J gene: TRBJ1-2
V gene: TRBV6-5
clone size: NA
CDR3 protein: CASSSVRANHYGYTF

D gene: NA
J gene: TRBJ1-2
V gene: TRBV4-3
clone size: NA
CDR3 protein: CASSQGAGGYTF

D gene: NA
J gene: TRBJ2-7
V gene: TRBV7-3
clone size: NA
CDR3 protein: CASSLTPVLGGEQYF

D gene: TRBD1
J gene: TRBJ1-2
V gene: TRBV5-4
clone size: NA
CDR3 protein: CASSRAFPGTVYGYTF

D gene: NA
J gene: TRBJ2-2
V gene: TRBV18
clone size: NA
CDR3 protein: CASSPPRQDTGELFF

D gene: TRBD1
J gene: TRBJ1-6
V gene: TRBV6-1
clone size: NA
CDR3 protein: CASSVTGTGNSPLHF

D gene: TRBD2
J gene: TRBJ2-7
V gene: TRBV11-3
clone size: NA
CDR3 protein: CASSLSREVIEQYF

D gene: TRBD1
J gene: TRBJ2-5
V gene: TRBV27
clone size: NA
CDR3 protein: CASSLGTGGAVRETQYF

D gene: TRBD2
J gene: TRBJ2-1
V gene: TRBV9
clone size: NA
CDR3 protein: CASARLAGEQFF

D gene: TRBD1
J gene: TRBJ2-1
V gene: TRBV7-2
clone size: NA
CDR3 protein: CASSLLGDRGHNEQFF